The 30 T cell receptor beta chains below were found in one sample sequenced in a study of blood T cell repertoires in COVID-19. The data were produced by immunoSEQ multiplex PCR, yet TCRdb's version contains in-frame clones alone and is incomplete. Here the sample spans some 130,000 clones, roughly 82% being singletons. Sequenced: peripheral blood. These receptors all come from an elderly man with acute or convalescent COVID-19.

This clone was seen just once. CDR3 nucleotide sequence: TGTGCCAGCAGCCTAAATCCAAGGACAGGCGGGGCTGAAGCTTTCTTT. This translates into CASSLNPRTGGAEAFF. This chain joins TRBV13 and TRBJ1-1; 7 bases agree with TRBD1. V lost 5 bases to trimming and J lost 6 bases; unmatched junction nucleotides: 15. Germline CDR1 PRHDT, CDR2 FYEKMQ (reference sequence). The CDR3 is 16 residues long.

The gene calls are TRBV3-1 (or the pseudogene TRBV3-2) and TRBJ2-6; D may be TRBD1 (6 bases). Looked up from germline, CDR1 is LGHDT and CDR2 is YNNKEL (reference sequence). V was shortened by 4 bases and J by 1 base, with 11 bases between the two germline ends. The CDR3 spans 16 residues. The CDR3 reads CASSLRTVSGANVLTF. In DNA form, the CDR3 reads TGTGCCAGCAGCCTTCGGACAGTTTCTGGGGCCAACGTCCTGACTTTC.

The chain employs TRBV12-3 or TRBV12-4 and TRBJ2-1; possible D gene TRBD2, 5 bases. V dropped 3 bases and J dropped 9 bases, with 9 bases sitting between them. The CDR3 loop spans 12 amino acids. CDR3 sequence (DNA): TGTGCCAGCAGTTTTACGGGGTCTGAGCAGTTCTTC. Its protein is CASSFTGSEQFF.

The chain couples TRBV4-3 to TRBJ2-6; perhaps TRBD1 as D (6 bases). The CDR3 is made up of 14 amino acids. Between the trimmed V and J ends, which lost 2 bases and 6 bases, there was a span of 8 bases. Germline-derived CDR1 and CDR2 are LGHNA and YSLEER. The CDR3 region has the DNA TGCGCCAGCAGCCAAACAGGGCAGGCCAACGTCCTGACTTTC. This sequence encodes CASSQTGQANVLTF.

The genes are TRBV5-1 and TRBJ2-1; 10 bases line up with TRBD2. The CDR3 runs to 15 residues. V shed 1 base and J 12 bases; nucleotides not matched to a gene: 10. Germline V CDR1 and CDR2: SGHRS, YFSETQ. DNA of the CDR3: TGCGCCAGCAGCTTGAGTGCGAGCGGGGGGGCCGGGCAGTTCTTC. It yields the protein CASSLSASGGAGQFF.

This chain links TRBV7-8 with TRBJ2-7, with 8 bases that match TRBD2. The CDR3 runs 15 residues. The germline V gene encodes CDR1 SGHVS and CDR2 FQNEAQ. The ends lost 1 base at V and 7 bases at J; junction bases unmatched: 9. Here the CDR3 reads CASSLGGLGLGEQYF. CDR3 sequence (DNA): TGTGCCAGCAGCTTAGGGGGACTAGGGCTAGGGGAGCAGTACTTC.

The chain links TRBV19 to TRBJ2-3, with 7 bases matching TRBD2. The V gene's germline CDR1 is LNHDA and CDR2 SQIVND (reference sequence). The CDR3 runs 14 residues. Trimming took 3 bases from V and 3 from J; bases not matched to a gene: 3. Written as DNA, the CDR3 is TGTGCCAGTAGTATGGGGGGGATGACAGATACGCAGTATTTT. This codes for CASSMGGMTDTQYF.

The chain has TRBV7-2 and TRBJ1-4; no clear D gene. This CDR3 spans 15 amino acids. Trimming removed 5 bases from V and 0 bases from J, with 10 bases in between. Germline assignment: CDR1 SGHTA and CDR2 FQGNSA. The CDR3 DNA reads TGTGCCAGCAGCGCCCCCGGGGCAACTAATGAAAAACTGTTTTTT. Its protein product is CASSAPGATNEKLFF.

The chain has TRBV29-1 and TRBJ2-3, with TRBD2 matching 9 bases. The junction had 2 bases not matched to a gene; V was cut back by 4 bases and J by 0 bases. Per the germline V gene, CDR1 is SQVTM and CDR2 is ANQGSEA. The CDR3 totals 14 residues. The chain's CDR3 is CSVVAGGSTDTQYF. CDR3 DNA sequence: TGCAGCGTTGTTGCGGGGGGGAGCACAGATACGCAGTATTTT.

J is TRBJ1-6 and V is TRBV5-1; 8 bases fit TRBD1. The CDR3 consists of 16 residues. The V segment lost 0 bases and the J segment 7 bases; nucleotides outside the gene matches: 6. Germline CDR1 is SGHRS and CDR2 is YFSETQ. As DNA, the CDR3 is TGCGCCAGCAGCTTGGCCGGGGACAGGAAAAATTCACCCCTCCACTTT. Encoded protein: CASSLAGDRKNSPLHF.

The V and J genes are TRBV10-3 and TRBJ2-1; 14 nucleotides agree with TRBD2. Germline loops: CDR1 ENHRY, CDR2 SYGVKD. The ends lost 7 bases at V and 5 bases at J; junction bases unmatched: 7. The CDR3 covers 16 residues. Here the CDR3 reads CAITPGTSGGDNEQFF. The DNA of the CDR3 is TGTGCCATCACCCCCGGGACTAGCGGGGGTGACAATGAGCAGTTCTTC.

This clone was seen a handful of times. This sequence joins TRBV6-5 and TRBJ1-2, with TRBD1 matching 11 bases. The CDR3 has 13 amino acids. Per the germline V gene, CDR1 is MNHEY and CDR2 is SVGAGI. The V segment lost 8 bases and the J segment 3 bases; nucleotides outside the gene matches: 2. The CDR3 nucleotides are TGTGCCAGCTGGGACAGGGGGTACTATGGCTACACCTTC. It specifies CASWDRGYYGYTF.

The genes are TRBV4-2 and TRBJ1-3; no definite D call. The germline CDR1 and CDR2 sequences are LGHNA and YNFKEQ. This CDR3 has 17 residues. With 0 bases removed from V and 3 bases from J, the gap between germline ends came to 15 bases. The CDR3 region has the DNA TGTGCCAGCAGCCAAGAGGAGGCTGGTGGACGTGGAAACACCATATATTTT. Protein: CASSQEEAGGRGNTIYF.

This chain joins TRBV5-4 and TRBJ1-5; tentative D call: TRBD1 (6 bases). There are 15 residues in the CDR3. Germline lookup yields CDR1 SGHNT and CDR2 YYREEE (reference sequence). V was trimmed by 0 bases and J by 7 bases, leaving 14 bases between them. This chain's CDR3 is CASSLGGGRGQPQHF. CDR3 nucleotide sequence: TGTGCCAGCAGCTTGGGAGGGGGTAGAGGACAGCCCCAGCATTTT.

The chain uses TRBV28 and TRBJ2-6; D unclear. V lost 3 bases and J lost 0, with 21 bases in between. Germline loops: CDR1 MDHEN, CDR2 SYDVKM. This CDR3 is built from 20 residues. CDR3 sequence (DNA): TGTGCCAGCAGTTTTGATATCGGTGGGCTTCGGTTCTCTGGGGCCAACGTCCTGACTTTC. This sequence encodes CASSFDIGGLRFSGANVLTF.

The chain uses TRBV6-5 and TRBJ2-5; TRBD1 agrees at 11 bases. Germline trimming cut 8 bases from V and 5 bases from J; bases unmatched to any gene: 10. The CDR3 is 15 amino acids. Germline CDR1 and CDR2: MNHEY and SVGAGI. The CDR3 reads CASYSRDRGGETQYF. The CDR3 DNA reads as TGTGCCAGCTATTCGAGGGACAGGGGGGGGGAGACCCAGTACTTC.

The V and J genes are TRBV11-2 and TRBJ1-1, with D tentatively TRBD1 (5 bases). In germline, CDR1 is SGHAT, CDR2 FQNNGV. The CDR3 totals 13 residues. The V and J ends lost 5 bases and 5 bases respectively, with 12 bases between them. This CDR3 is CASSRQLGTEAFF. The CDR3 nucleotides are TGTGCCAGCAGCCGACAGTTAGGGACTGAAGCTTTCTTT.

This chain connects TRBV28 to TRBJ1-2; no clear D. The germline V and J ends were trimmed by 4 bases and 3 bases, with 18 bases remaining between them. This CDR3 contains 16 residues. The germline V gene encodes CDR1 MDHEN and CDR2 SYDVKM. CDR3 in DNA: TGTGCCAGCAGTTCTCCTCTGGGGTGGGAGGACTATGGCTACACCTTC. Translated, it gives CASSSPLGWEDYGYTF.

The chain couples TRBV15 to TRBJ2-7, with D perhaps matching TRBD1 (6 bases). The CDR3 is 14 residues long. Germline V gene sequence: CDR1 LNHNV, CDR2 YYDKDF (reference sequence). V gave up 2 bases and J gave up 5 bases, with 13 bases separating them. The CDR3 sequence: CATSRQIQGHEQYF. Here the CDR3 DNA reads TGTGCCACCAGCAGACAAATACAGGGTCACGAGCAGTACTTC.

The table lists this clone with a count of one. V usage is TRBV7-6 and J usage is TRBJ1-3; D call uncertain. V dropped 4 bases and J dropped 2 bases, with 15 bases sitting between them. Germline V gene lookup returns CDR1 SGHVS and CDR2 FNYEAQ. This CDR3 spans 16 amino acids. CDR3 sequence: CASSSEAVVAGNTIYF. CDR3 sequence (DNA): TGTGCCAGCAGCTCAGAGGCAGTGGTTGCTGGAAACACCATATATTTT.

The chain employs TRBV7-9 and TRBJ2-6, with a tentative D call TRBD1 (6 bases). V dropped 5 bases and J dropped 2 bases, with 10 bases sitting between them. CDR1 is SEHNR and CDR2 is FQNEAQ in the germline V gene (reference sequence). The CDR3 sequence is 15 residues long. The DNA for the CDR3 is TGTGCCAGCAGCGCCCCAGGGGCTGGGGCCAACGTCCTGACTTTC. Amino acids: CASSAPGAGANVLTF.

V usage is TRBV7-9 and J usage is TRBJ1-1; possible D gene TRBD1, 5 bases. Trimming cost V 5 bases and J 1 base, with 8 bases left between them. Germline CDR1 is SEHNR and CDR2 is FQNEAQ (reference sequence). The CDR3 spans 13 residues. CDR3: CASSMTENTEAFF. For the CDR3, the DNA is TGTGCCAGCAGCATGACAGAGAACACTGAAGCTTTCTTT.

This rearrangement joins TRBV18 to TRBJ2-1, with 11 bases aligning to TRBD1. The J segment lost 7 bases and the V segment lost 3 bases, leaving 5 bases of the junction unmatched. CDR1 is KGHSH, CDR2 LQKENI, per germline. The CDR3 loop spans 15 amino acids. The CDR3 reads CASSPRTGGLNEQFF. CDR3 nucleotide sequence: TGTGCCAGCTCACCGAGGACAGGGGGCTTGAATGAGCAGTTCTTC. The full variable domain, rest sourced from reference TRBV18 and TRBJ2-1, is NAGVMQNPRHLVRRRGQEARLRCSPMKGHSHVYWYRQLPEEGLKFMVYLQKENIIDESGMPKERFSAEFPKEGPSILRIQQVVRGDSAAYFCASSPRTGGLNEQFFGPGTRLTVL.

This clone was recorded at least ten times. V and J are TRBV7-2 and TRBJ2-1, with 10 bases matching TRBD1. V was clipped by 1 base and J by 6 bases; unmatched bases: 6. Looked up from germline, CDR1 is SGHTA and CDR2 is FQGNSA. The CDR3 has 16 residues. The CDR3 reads CASSLVGTGASNEQFF. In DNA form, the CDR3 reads TGTGCCAGCAGCTTAGTCGGGACAGGGGCGTCCAATGAGCAGTTCTTC.

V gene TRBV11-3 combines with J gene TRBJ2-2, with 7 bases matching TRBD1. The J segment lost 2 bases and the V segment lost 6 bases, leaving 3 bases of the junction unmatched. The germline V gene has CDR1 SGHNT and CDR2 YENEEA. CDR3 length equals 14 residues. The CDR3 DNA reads TGTGCCAGCAGACAGGGGATTAACACCGGGGAGCTGTTTTTT. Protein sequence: CASRQGINTGELFF.

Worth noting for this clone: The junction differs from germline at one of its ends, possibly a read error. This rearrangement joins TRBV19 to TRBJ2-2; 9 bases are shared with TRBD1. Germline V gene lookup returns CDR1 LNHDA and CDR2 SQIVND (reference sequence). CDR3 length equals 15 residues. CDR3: CASSLDRGVTGELFF. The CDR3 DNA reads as TGTGCCAGTAGTTTAGACAGGGGGGTCACCGGGGAGCTGTTTTTT.

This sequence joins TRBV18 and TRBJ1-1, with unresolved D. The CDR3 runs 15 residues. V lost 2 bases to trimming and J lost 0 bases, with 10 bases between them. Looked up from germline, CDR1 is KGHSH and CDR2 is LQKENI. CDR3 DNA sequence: TGTGCCAGCTCACCAGGGCCACCCATGAACACTGAAGCTTTCTTT. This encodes CASSPGPPMNTEAFF.

CDR3 nucleotide sequence: TGTGCCAGCAGCTTAGAGGGAGCAAGCTCTGGAAACACCATATATTTT. Protein product: CASSLEGASSGNTIYF. The chain combines TRBV7-2 with TRBJ1-3; D not resolved. The V gene's germline CDR1 is SGHTA and CDR2 FQGNSA. The V end was cut by 1 base, the J end by 0 bases, with 10 bases between. This CDR3 is built from 16 residues.

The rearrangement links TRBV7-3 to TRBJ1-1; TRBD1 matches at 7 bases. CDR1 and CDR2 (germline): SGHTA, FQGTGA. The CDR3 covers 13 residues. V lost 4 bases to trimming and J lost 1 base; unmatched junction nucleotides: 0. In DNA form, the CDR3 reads TGTGCCAGCAGCTCAGGGGGGAACACTGAAGCTTTCTTT. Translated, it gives CASSSGGNTEAFF.

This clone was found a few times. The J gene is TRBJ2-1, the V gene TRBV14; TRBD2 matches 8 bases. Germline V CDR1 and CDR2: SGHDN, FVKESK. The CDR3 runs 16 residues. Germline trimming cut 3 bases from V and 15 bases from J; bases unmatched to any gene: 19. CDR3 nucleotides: TGTGCCAGCAGCCAGACAGCGGGGGCCCCATCCATCCCCCCGTTCTTC. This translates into CASSQTAGAPSIPPFF.